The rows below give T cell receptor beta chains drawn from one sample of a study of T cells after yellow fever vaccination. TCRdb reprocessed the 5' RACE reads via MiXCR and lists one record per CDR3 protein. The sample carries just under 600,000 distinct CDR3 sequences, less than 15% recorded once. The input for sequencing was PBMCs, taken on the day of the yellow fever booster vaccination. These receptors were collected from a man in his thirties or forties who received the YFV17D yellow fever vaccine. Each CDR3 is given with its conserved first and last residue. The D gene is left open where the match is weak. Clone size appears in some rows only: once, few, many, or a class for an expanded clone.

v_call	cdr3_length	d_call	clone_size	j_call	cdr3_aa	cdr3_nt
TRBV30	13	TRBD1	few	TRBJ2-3	CAWSTGVGDTQYF	TGTGCCTGGAGTACAGGGGTGGGAGATACGCAGTATTTT
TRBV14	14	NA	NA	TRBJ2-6	CASSQAGTPYVLTF	TGTGCCAGCAGCCAGGCCGGGACACCGTACGTCCTGACTTTC
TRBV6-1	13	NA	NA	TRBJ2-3	CASNHQSTDTQYF	TGTGCCAGCAATCATCAGAGCACAGATACGCAGTATTTT
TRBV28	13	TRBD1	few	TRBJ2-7	CASRGTGVYEQYF	TGTGCCAGCAGAGGGACAGGGGTCTACGAGCAGTACTTC
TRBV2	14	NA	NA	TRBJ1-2	CASSDGGGNYGYTF	TGTGCCAGCAGTGACGGTGGGGGCAACTATGGCTACACCTTC
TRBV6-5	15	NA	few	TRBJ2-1	CASSYRNVAKNEQFF	TGTGCCAGCAGTTACCGGAATGTTGCGAAGAATGAGCAGTTCTTC
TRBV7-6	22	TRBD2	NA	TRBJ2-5	CASSSHSDRSRLAGGRGETQYF	TGTGCCAGCAGCTCCCACTCGGACCGTTCGAGACTAGCGGGAGGGCGTGGAGAGACCCAGTACTTC
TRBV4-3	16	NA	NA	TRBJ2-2	CASSQVTGKDTGELFF	TGCGCCAGCAGCCAAGTTACAGGGAAGGACACCGGGGAGCTGTTTTTT
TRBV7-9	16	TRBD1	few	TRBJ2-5	CASSLSDRGLWETQYF	TGTGCCAGCAGCTTATCGGACAGGGGGCTTTGGGAGACCCAGTACTTC
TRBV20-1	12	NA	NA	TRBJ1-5	CSWGVGNQPQHF	TGCAGTTGGGGGGTAGGAAATCAGCCCCAGCATTTT
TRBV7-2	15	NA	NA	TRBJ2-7	CASSLALGRGYEQYF	TGTGCCAGCAGCTTAGCGCTTGGTAGGGGCTACGAGCAGTACTTC
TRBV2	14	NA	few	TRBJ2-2	CASSGSRSTGELFF	TGTGCCAGCAGCGGGTCCCGGTCCACCGGGGAGCTGTTTTTT
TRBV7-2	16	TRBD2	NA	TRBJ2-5	CASSRLAGGVEETQYF	TGTGCCAGCAGCCGACTAGCGGGAGGGGTGGAAGAGACCCAGTACTTC
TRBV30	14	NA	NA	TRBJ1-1	CAWSLTGRGTEAFF	TGTGCCTGGAGCCTAACCGGGCGGGGGACTGAAGCTTTCTTT
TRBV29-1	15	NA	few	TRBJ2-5	CSVEISSRTGETQYF	TGCAGCGTTGAAATTTCCTCCAGAACGGGAGAGACCCAGTACTTC
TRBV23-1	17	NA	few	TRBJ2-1	CASSQSLRGDSYNEQFF	TGCGCCAGCAGTCAATCTCTTCGGGGTGACTCCTACAATGAGCAGTTCTTC
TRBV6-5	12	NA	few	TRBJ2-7	CASSGVNNEQYF	TGTGCCAGCAGCGGGGTAAACAACGAGCAGTACTTC
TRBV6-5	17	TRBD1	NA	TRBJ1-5	CASSYPDSTGTNQPQHF	TGTGCCAGCAGTTACCCTGATTCGACAGGGACCAATCAGCCCCAGCATTTT
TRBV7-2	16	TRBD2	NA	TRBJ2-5	CASSLIGTSGMETQYF	TGTGCCAGCAGCTTAATCGGGACTAGCGGGATGGAGACCCAGTACTTC
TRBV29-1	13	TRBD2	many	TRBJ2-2	CSVVSGSTGELFF	TGCAGCGTTGTTAGCGGGAGCACCGGGGAGCTGTTTTTT
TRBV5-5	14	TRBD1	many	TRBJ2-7	CASRPDRDPYEQYF	TGTGCCAGCAGACCGGACAGGGATCCCTACGAGCAGTACTTC
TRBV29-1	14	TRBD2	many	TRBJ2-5	CSAKTSGFQETQYF	TGCAGCGCTAAGACTAGCGGGTTTCAAGAGACCCAGTACTTC
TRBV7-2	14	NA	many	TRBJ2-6	CASSYTGGANVLTF	TGTGCCAGCAGCTATACAGGAGGGGCCAACGTCCTGACTTTC
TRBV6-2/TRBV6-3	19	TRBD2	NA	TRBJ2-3	CASSSEWIGGSTGTDTQYF	TGTGCCAGCAGCTCAGAGTGGATTGGCGGGAGTACGGGCACAGATACGCAGTATTTT
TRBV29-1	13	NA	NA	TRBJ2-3	CSVSAANTDTQYF	TGCAGCGTTAGTGCAGCTAACACAGATACGCAGTATTTT
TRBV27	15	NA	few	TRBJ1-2	CASSPLSGGVGGYTF	TGTGCCAGCAGTCCCCTCTCCGGGGGGGTAGGAGGCTACACCTTC
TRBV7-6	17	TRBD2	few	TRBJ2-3	CASSAFASGTSTDTQYF	TGTGCCAGCAGCGCCTTTGCTAGCGGGACTAGCACAGATACGCAGTATTTT
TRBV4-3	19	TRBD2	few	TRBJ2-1	CASSQVWAGVGLAGNEQFF	TGCGCCAGCAGCCAAGTTTGGGCAGGGGTTGGACTAGCGGGGAATGAGCAGTTCTTC
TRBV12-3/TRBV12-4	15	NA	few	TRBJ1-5	CASSPQGTGYQPQHF	TGTGCCAGCAGCCCTCAGGGCACCGGGTATCAGCCCCAGCATTTT
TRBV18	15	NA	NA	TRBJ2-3	CASSPKQKSTDTQYF	TGTGCCAGCTCACCGAAACAGAAGAGCACAGATACGCAGTATTTT
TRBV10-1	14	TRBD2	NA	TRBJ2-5	CASSEGAGVETQYF	TGCGCCAGCAGTGAAGGAGCGGGAGTGGAGACCCAGTACTTC
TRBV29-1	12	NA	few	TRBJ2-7	CSVGLDTYEQYF	TGCAGCGTTGGACTCGACACCTACGAGCAGTACTTC
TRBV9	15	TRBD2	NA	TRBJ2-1	CASRYGLAGGNEQFF	TGTGCCAGCAGATACGGACTAGCGGGAGGTAATGAGCAGTTCTTC
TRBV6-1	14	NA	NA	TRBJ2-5	CASTPRGGQETQYF	TGTGCCAGCACTCCCAGGGGAGGACAAGAGACCCAGTACTTC
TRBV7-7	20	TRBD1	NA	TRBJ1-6	CASSSPKIARQGMDNSPLHF	TGTGCTAGCAGCTCACCCAAAATAGCGCGACAGGGGATGGATAATTCACCCCTCCACTTT
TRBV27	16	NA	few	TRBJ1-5	CASSLSSWGFRQPQHF	TGTGCCAGCAGTTTATCGAGTTGGGGATTTCGTCAGCCCCAGCATTTT
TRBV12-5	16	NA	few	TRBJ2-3	CASGPTGSLPADTQYF	TGTGCTAGTGGTCCCACAGGGTCCCTCCCGGCGGATACGCAGTATTTT
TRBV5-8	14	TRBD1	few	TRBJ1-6	CASSPSGTGGVLHF	TGTGCCAGCAGCCCATCCGGGACAGGAGGAGTCCTCCACTTT
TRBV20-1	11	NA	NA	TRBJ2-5	CSAAGAQTQYF	TGCAGTGCCGCAGGGGCACAGACCCAGTACTTC
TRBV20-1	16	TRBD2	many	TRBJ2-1	CSALITSGPKLNEQFF	TGCAGTGCCTTAATCACTAGCGGCCCTAAGCTGAATGAGCAGTTCTTC
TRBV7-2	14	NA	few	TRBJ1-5	CASSFQGGSEPQHF	TGTGCCAGCAGCTTCCAGGGTGGGTCTGAGCCCCAGCATTTT
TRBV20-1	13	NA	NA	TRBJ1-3	CSARGLQGNTIYF	TGCAGTGCTAGAGGACTTCAGGGAAACACCATATATTTT
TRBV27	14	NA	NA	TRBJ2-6	CASTLGVGANVLTF	TGTGCCAGCACCTTGGGGGTCGGGGCCAACGTCCTGACTTTC
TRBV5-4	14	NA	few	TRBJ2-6	CASSPVPGANVLTF	TGTGCCAGCAGCCCGGTCCCCGGGGCCAACGTCCTGACTTTC
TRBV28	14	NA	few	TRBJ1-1	CASSLLLGQVEAFF	TGTGCCAGCAGTTTATTATTGGGTCAGGTTGAAGCTTTCTTT
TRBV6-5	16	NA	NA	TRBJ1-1	CASSPSRNYAGTEAFF	TGTGCCAGCAGTCCCTCCCGAAACTACGCTGGGACTGAAGCTTTCTTT
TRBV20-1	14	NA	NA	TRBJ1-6	CSATSGPINSPLHF	TGCAGTGCTACCTCGGGACCCATTAATTCACCCCTCCACTTT
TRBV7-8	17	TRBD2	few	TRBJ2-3	CASSLGGGGSSTDTQYF	TGTGCCAGCAGCTTAGGAGGTGGCGGGAGTAGCACAGATACGCAGTATTTT
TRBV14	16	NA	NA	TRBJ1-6	CASSQDRENYNSPLHF	TGTGCCAGCAGCCAAGATAGGGAAAACTATAATTCACCCCTCCACTTT
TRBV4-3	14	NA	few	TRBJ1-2	CASSQPHARNGYTF	TGCGCCAGCAGCCAACCACACGCCCGCAATGGCTACACCTTC
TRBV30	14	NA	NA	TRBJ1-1	CAYIYSGGTTEAFF	TGTGCCTATATATACTCGGGGGGGACCACTGAAGCTTTCTTT
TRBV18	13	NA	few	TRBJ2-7	CASSPAADYGQYF	TGTGCCAGCTCCCCTGCTGCGGACTACGGGCAGTACTTC
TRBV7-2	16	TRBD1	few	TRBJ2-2	CASSFSPTGVTGELFF	TGTGCCAGCAGCTTTTCTCCGACAGGGGTGACCGGGGAGCTGTTTTTT